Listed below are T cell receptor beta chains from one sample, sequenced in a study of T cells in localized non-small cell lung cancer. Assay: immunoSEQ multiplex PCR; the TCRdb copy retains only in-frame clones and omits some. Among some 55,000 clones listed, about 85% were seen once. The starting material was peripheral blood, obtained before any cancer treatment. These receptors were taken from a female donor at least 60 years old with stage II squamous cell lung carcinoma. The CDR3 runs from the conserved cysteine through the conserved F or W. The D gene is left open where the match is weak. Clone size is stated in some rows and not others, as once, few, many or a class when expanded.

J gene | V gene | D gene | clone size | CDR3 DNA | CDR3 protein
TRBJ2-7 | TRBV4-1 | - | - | TGCGCCAGCAGCCCACCCGGGCAGGGGTCCTACGAGCAGTACTTC | CASSPPGQGSYEQYF
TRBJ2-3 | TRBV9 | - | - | TGTGCCAGCAGCGTATTGTGGACAGATACGCAGTATTTT | CASSVLWTDTQYF
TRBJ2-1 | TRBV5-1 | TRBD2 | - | TGCGCCAGCAGCTTAAGCGGGGGGGCCCAATACGAGCAGTTCTTC | CASSLSGGAQYEQFF
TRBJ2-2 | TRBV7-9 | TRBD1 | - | TGTGCCAGCAGCCCCAAAGCGGCAGGGGGCGAGAGTAACACCGGGGAGCTGTTTTTT | CASSPKAAGGESNTGELFF
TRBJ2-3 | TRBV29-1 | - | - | TGCAGCGCTGCCGAACCAGGATCACAGGGAGGAGGGCCAGATACGCAGTATTTT | CSAAEPGSQGGGPDTQYF
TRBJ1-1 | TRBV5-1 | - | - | TGCGCCAGCAGCTATTCGAAGCAGTCGAACACTGAAGCTTTCTTT | CASSYSKQSNTEAFF
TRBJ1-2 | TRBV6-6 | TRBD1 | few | TGTGCCAGCAGTTACGCTCGGCAGGGGGCATTGGATGGCTACACCTTC | CASSYARQGALDGYTF
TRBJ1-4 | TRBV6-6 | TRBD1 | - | TGTGCCAGCAGGCCAGGGGGAGGTAGCGAAAAACTGTTTTTT | CASRPGGGSEKLFF
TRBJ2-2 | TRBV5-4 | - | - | TGTGCCAGCAGCTTGGAGTATGGCGGGGAGCTGTTTTTT | CASSLEYGGELFF
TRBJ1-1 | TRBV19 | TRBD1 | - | TGTGCCAGTAGTATAGGGGACAGGAACACTGAAGCTTTCTTT | CASSIGDRNTEAFF
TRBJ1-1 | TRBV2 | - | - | TGTGCCAGCACCTCCAAGGGGGGAAGTACTGAAGCTTTCTTT | CASTSKGGSTEAFF
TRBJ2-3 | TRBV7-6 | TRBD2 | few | TGTGCCAGCAGCCCTATGGGGACTAGCGGGGGTACGCAGTATTTT | CASSPMGTSGGTQYF
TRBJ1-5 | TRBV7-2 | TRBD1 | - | TGTGCCAGCAGCTTAGACAGACAGGGGGGGCAGCCCCAGCATTTT | CASSLDRQGGQPQHF
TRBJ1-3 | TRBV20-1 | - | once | TGCAGTGCTGGCAGGGGAAACACCATATATTTT | CSAGRGNTIYF
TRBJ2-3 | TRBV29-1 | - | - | TGCAGCGTCAGGGGGGGACGGTCCACAGATACGCAGTATTTT | CSVRGGRSTDTQYF
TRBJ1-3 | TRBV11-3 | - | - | TGTGCCAGCAGCTTAGTCCCTGTGTACTCTGGAAACACCATATATTTT | CASSLVPVYSGNTIYF
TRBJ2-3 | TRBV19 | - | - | TGTGCCAGCCAGTTCCAGGGGACAGATACGCAGTATTTT | CASQFQGTDTQYF
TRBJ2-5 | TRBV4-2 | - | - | TGTGCCAGCAGCCCTGGACACTCCTCGGAGCTGGAGACCCAGTACTTC | CASSPGHSSELETQYF
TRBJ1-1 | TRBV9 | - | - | TGTGCCAGCAGCGTAGAGGGAAGGGGAATCACTGAAGCTTTCTTT | CASSVEGRGITEAFF
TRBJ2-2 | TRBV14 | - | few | TGTGCCAGCAGCCGGCCTCCTGGCTCGGGCGGCACCGGGGAGCTGTTTTTT | CASSRPPGSGGTGELFF
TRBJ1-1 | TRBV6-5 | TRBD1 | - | TGTGCCAGCAGACAGGGGGCGCGAGCTTTCTTT | CASRQGARAFF
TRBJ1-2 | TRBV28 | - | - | TGTGCCAGCAGCCTCCAGACAGGACCATATGGCTACACCTTC | CASSLQTGPYGYTF
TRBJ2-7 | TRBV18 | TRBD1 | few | TGTGCCAGCTCACCTACAGGGGGCGAGCAGTACTTC | CASSPTGGEQYF
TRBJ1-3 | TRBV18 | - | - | TGTGCCAGCTCAGCCTTATCAGCTGGAAACACCATATATTTT | CASSALSAGNTIYF
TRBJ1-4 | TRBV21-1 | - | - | TGTGCCAGCAGCAAAGCCGGGCAGGGGGTAAAATCTAATGAAAAACTGTTTTTT | CASSKAGQGVKSNEKLFF
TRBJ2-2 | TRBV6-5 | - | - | TGTGCCAGCAGTCAGGTGAACACCGGGGAGCTGTTTTTT | CASSQVNTGELFF
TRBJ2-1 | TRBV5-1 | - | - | TGCGCCAGCAGCGCTGGACGGGACAATGAGCAGTTCTTC | CASSAGRDNEQFF
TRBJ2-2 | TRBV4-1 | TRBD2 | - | TGCGCCAGCAGCCAAGAACCCAGCGGGGGGTGGACCGGGGAGCTGTTTTTT | CASSQEPSGGWTGELFF
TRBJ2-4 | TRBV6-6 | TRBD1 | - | TGTGCCAGCAGTTATTACGACAGGGTCCAAAACATTCAGTACTTC | CASSYYDRVQNIQYF
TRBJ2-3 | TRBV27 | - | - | TGTGCCGCCTCTAGGGGGACCCTCTCCACAGATACGCAGTATTTT | CAASRGTLSTDTQYF
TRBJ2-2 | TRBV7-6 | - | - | TGTGCCAGCGGCGACGGGAGTAAAGGCGGGGAGCTGTTTTTT | CASGDGSKGGELFF
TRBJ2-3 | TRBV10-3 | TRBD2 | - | TGTGCCATCAGTGAGTCTGCTAGCGGGGGAACAGATACGCAGTATTTT | CAISESASGGTDTQYF
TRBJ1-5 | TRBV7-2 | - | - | TGTGCCAGCAGCTTAACGGCCCTGGGATTTGGACGCAATCAGCCCCAGCATTTT | CASSLTALGFGRNQPQHF
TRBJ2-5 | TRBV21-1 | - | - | TGTGCCAGCAGCAAAGAGGCTGATGTCAAAGAGACCCAGTACTTC | CASSKEADVKETQYF
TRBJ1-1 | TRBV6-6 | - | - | TGTGCCAGCAGTTACTCGGCAGGGGAAGCTTTCTTT | CASSYSAGEAFF
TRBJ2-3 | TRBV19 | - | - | TGTGCCAGTAGTGGGGGGGCGGGCTTTGATACGCAGTATTTT | CASSGGAGFDTQYF
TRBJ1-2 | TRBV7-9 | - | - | TGTGCCAGCAGCTTAAGGGACCTCTATGGCTACACCTTC | CASSLRDLYGYTF
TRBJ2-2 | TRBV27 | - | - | TGTGCCAGCAGCACGTACAGGGACACCGGGGAGCTGTTTTTT | CASSTYRDTGELFF
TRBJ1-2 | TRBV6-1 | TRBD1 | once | TGTGCCAGCCAGGACAGGGGGCGTAATGGCTACACCTTC | CASQDRGRNGYTF
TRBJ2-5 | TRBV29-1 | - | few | TGCAGCGTCCTACCTGGAGGAGAGACCCAGTACTTC | CSVLPGGETQYF
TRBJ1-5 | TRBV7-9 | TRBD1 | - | TGTGCCAGCAGCCAAACAGGGGCGCGGAGCAATCAGCCCCAGCATTTT | CASSQTGARSNQPQHF
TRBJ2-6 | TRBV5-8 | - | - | TGTGCCAGCAGCTTGGAGATGGGTACTGGGGCCAACGTCCTGACTTTC | CASSLEMGTGANVLTF
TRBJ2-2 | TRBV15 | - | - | TGTGCCACCAGCAGAAACACCGGGGAGCTGTTTTTT | CATSRNTGELFF
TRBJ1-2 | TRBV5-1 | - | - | TGCGCCAGCAGCTCGAGGACAGACAGGGGCTACACCTTC | CASSSRTDRGYTF
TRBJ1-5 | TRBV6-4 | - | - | TGTGCCAGCAGTGAAGGGTCAGGGCAGCCCCAGCATTTT | CASSEGSGQPQHF
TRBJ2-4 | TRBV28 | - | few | TGTGCCAGCAGTTCAGGGTATGGGGACATTCAGTACTTC | CASSSGYGDIQYF
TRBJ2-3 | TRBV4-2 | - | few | TGTGCCAGCAGCCAAGAAGCCAAACCCCGCACAGATACGCAGTATTTT | CASSQEAKPRTDTQYF
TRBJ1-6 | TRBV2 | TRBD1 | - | TGTGCCAGCAGTGGGGGGACAGGGGCGACGAATTCACCCCTCCACTTT | CASSGGTGATNSPLHF
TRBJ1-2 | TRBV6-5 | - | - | TGTGCCAGCAGTTACTTGGGTACTAACTATGGCTACACCTTC | CASSYLGTNYGYTF
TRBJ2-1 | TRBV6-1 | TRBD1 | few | TGTGCCAGCAGTTTACCGACAGGGACGGATGAGCAGTTCTTC | CASSLPTGTDEQFF
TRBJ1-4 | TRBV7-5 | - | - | TGTGCCAGAAGCTTAGAGGACCCATTACCTGGGCAAAAACTGTTTTTT | CARSLEDPLPGQKLFF